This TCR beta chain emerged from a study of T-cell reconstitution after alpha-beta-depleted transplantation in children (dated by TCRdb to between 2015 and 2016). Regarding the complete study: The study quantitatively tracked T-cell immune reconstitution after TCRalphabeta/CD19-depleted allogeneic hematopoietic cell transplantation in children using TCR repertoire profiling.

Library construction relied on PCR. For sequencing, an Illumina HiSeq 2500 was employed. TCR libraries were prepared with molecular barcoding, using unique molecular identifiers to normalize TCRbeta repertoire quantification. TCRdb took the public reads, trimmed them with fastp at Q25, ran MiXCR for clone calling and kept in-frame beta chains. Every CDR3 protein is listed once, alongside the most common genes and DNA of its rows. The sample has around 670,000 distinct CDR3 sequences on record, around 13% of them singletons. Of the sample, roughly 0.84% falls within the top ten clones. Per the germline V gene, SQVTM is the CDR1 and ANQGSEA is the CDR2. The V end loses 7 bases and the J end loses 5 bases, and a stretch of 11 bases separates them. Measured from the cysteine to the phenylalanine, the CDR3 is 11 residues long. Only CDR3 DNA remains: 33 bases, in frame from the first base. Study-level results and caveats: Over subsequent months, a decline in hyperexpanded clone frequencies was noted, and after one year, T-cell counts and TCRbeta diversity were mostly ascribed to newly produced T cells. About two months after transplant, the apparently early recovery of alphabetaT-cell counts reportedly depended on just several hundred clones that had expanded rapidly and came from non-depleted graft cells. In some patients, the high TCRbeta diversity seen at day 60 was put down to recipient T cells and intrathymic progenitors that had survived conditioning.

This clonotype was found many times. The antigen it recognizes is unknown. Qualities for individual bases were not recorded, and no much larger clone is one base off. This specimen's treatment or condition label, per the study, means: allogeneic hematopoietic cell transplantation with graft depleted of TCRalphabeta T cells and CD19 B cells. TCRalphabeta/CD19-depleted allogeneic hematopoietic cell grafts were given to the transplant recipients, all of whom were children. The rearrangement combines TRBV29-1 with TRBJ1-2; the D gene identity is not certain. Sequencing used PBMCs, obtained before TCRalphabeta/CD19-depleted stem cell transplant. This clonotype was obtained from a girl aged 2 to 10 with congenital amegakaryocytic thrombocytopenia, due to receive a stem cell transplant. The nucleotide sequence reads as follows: TGCAGCGCCCTTGTTGGGTATGGCTACACCTTC. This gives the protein CSALVGYGYTF.